What follows is one T cell receptor (beta chain) and its context. What it recognizes is unknown. Noted treatment: some 20 received Ad26.COV2.S at low or high dose, single or two shots; 5 received placebo; per-sample allocation not given. It was on day 63 after the first vaccine or placebo injection that samples were taken. Within Boston, the person who donated was an adult of 18-55 years. An Ad26 vector was used to express Wuhan-strain SARS-CoV-2 spike as the vaccine. Profiled with immunoSEQ multiplex PCR; TCRdb holds only in-frame clones, not every one. The data hold fewer than 500,000 clones, with roughly 89% observed a single time. This specimen comes from a study of Ad26.COV2.S vaccination and SARS-CoV-2 variants. As for the study in general: Among those in the COV1001 Ad26.COV2.S trial arm was the donor. Study outcomes and limitations: Vaccine recipients and placebo recipients showed similar non-spike TCR breadth.

The V gene's germline CDR1 is SGHNT and CDR2 YYREEE (reference sequence). Unmatched junction bases numbered 9, after V lost 10 bases and J lost 5 bases. CDR3 length: 13 amino acids. The chain combines TRBV5-4 with TRBJ2-5; 9 bases agree with TRBD1. This TCR was sampled from a person aged 18 to 65 who received the Ad26.COV2.S COVID-19 vaccine or a placebo. Sequencing was performed on peripheral blood, taken in a trial of Ad26.COV2.S vaccine versus placebo. The CDR3 DNA reads as TGTGCCTTCAGAAACAGGGGGCCGGAGACCCAGTACTTC. Residues: CAFRNRGPETQYF.